This TCR beta chain was captured by sequencing in a study of naive and memory T cell subsets. Reverse transcription of blood and skin TCR RNA was primed at alpha and beta constant regions. TCRdb itself ran the 5' RACE reads through MiXCR, one entry per CDR3 protein. This sample yields over 25,000 distinct CDR3 sequences, of which under 30% are seen a single time; around 1.9% belongs to the top ten. RNA was extracted from approximately 2.4 ml of whole blood of healthy adults. V shed 4 bases and J 3 bases; nucleotides not matched to a gene: 7. This CDR3 spans 15 amino acids. CDR1 and CDR2 (germline): MNHEY, SMNVEV (reference sequence).

This receptor was taken from a female donor in good health. This chain uses TRBV27 with TRBJ1-1; TRBD1 matches 8 bases. CDR3 DNA sequence: TGTGCCAGCAGTTCCCCGACAGGGGAGGACACTGAAGCTTTCTTT. Encoded protein: CASSSPTGEDTEAFF.